This is a list of T cell receptor beta chains from one sample in a study of blood T cell repertoires in COVID-19. Sequenced by immunoSEQ multiplex PCR; TCRdb stores in-frame clones only, minus some. The sample shows 90,000 to 150,000 clones, about 85% of them seen only once. The sample comprised peripheral blood. These receptors came from an elderly man with acute or convalescent COVID-19. The CDR3 runs from the conserved cysteine through the conserved F or W. A D gene is named only where the DNA matches it firmly. Clone size is shown for a subset of rows, as once, few, many or a class of expanded clone.

TRBV19,.,TRBJ2-2,.,CASSMWGGSNTGELFF,TGTGCCAGTAGTATGTGGGGGGGCTCGAACACCGGGGAGCTGTTTTTT
TRBV28,.,TRBJ2-7,.,CASRTLGRGSYEQYF,TGTGCCAGCAGGACTCTCGGGCGGGGATCCTACGAGCAGTACTTC
TRBV19,.,TRBJ2-7,few,CASSPLGQGKYEQYF,TGTGCCAGTAGCCCTTTGGGGCAGGGGAAGTACGAGCAGTACTTC
TRBV2,.,TRBJ1-4,.,CASRPTSEGEKLFF,TGTGCCAGCAGACCGACTTCGGAGGGTGAAAAACTGTTTTTT
TRBV7-9,.,TRBJ1-2,.,CASSPRTPLSNYGYTF,TGTGCCAGCAGCCCCAGGACACCGCTGTCTAACTATGGCTACACCTTC
TRBV11-2,.,TRBJ1-2,.,CASSLSPRREGGYTF,TGTGCCAGCAGCTTATCCCCGCGCCGAGAGGGAGGCTACACCTTC
TRBV15,.,TRBJ1-3,.,CATSRPDGNTIYF,TGTGCCACCAGCAGACCAGATGGAAACACCATATATTTT
TRBV10-1,.,TRBJ1-2,.,CASSETPGYGYTF,TGCGCCAGCAGTGAGACTCCGGGCTATGGCTACACCTTC
TRBV19,TRBD1,TRBJ2-1,.,CASSSGQEVPQFF,TGTGCCAGTAGTTCCGGACAGGAGGTTCCTCAGTTCTTC
TRBV7-2,.,TRBJ1-3,.,CASSLDPPSSGNTIYF,TGTGCCAGCAGCTTAGACCCCCCGAGTTCTGGAAACACCATATATTTT
TRBV6-1,TRBD1,TRBJ1-5,.,CASSGGTGGPGGQPQHF,TGTGCCAGCAGTGGTGGGACAGGGGGGCCGGGGGGGCAGCCCCAGCATTTT
TRBV18,.,TRBJ2-7,.,CASSPRKGESEQYF,TGTGCCAGCTCACCACGTAAGGGGGAGAGCGAGCAGTACTTC
TRBV29-1,TRBD1,TRBJ1-2,.,CSVEDRVLFYGYTF,TGCAGCGTAGAGGACAGGGTCCTTTTCTATGGCTACACCTTC
TRBV19,TRBD1,TRBJ1-3,.,CASSSGQGISGNTIYF,TGTGCCAGTAGTAGCGGACAGGGGATATCTGGAAACACCATATATTTT
TRBV3-1/TRBV3-2,.,TRBJ1-1,.,CASSQVSTEAFF,TGTGCCAGCAGCCAAGTGAGTACTGAAGCTTTCTTT
TRBV5-1,.,TRBJ1-3,.,CASTRITVVSGNTIYF,TGCGCCAGCACCCGAATAACGGTTGTCTCTGGAAACACCATATATTTT
TRBV28,.,TRBJ1-5,once,CASSSQLSGGVGNQPQHF,TGTGCCAGCAGTTCCCAATTATCTGGGGGGGTGGGCAATCAGCCCCAGCATTTT
TRBV18,TRBD2,TRBJ2-1,.,CASSTGLAGSSYNEQFF,TGTGCCAGCTCGACGGGACTAGCGGGAAGCTCCTACAATGAGCAGTTCTTC
TRBV3-1/TRBV3-2,TRBD2,TRBJ2-3,.,CASSQYGTSGTSGADTQYF,TGTGCCAGCAGCCAATACGGGACTAGCGGCACCTCGGGGGCAGATACGCAGTATTTT
TRBV14,.,TRBJ2-1,.,CASSQGVLLADSSYNEQFF,TGTGCCAGCAGCCAAGGCGTTCTGCTAGCGGACAGCTCCTACAATGAGCAGTTCTTC
TRBV5-1,TRBD1,TRBJ1-4,.,CASSLGDRGNEKLFF,TGCGCCAGCAGCTTGGGGGACAGGGGTAATGAAAAACTGTTTTTT
TRBV5-1,.,TRBJ1-1,once,CASSYDGGTEAFF,TGCGCCAGCAGTTATGACGGGGGCACTGAAGCTTTCTTT
TRBV18,.,TRBJ1-6,.,CASSPPGGYSPLHF,TGTGCCAGCTCACCGCCAGGAGGATATTCACCCCTCCACTTT
TRBV15,TRBD1,TRBJ1-1,.,CATSRPRSWDRGMNTEAFF,TGTGCCACCAGCAGGCCCAGATCGTGGGACAGGGGAATGAACACTGAAGCTTTCTTT
TRBV28,.,TRBJ1-2,.,CASSFSSNYGYTF,TGTGCCAGCAGTTTTAGCTCCAACTATGGCTACACCTTC
TRBV9,TRBD2,TRBJ2-1,.,CASSVGTSGNEQFF,TGTGCCAGCAGCGTCGGGACTAGCGGCAATGAGCAGTTCTTC
TRBV5-1,TRBD1,TRBJ1-2,.,CASSPTGTGDYGYTF,TGCGCCAGCAGCCCCACCGGGACAGGGGATTATGGCTACACCTTC
TRBV2,.,TRBJ1-4,.,CASMTRTGSNEKLFF,TGTGCCAGCATGACCCGAACAGGGAGCAATGAAAAACTGTTTTTT
TRBV12-3/TRBV12-4,.,TRBJ1-2,few,CASRTASYGYTF,TGTGCCAGCAGGACAGCTAGCTATGGCTACACCTTC
TRBV19,TRBD1,TRBJ2-7,.,CATTTGGDPYEQYF,TGTGCCACCACGACAGGGGGCGATCCCTACGAGCAGTACTTC